The 29 T cell receptor beta chains below come from one sample, sequenced in a study of brain T cells in children with intractable seizures. Documented time point: blood from clinic visit 5 months post-surgery; TSC patient then seizure free. Clones were read by immunoSEQ multiplex PCR, and TCRdb kept only the in-frame ones, dropping some. The table records about 340,000 clones, 85% to 95% of them present only once. Source: peripheral blood, taken roughly 5 months after surgery. The receptors here all came from a boy under three years old with tuberous sclerosis and intractable seizures.

This chain connects TRBV3-1 (or the pseudogene TRBV3-2) to TRBJ2-3; D perhaps matches TRBD1 (5 bases). The ends were cut back, 1 base at V and 3 bases at J, with 23 bases in the middle. Germline CDR1 reads LGHDT; CDR2 reads YNNKEL (reference sequence). This CDR3 has 19 residues. This chain's CDR3 is CASSQVKALLGAGTDTQYF. The CDR3 DNA is TGTGCCAGCAGCCAAGTTAAGGCCCTCTTAGGGGCCGGGACAGATACGCAGTATTTT.

This rearrangement joins TRBV19 to TRBJ1-1; D perhaps matches TRBD1 (5 bases). The V and J ends lost 5 bases and 6 bases respectively, with 19 bases between them. The length of the CDR3 is 15 residues. Germline V gives CDR1 LNHDA, CDR2 SQIVND (reference sequence). Written as DNA, the CDR3 is TGTGCCAGTAGTCTCACCGGGACCCCTGGGGCTGAAGCTTTCTTT. Translating gives CASSLTGTPGAEAFF.

Comment on this clone: This clone may be a read error of a much larger clone one base away. Other DNA sequences in this specimen translate into the identical CDR3. V and J are TRBV25-1 and TRBJ2-7; D is ambiguous. V lost 0 bases, J lost 3 bases, and 0 bases lay in between. Germline V lookup: CDR1 MGHDK, CDR2 SYGVNS. This CDR3 region has 11 residues. CDR3 DNA sequence: TGTGCCAGCAGTGAATACTACGAGCAGTACTTC. This sequence encodes CASSEYYEQYF.

J is TRBJ2-1 and V is TRBV30; 7 bases fit TRBD2. V shed 2 bases and J 5 bases; nucleotides not matched to a gene: 9. The germline gives CDR1 GTSNPN, CDR2 SVGIG (reference sequence). CDR3 size: 15 residues. The CDR3 bases are TGTGCCTGGAGTACCGGGACTATGATGAACAATGAGCAGTTCTTC. Protein product: CAWSTGTMMNNEQFF.

The chain uses TRBV23-1 and TRBJ1-2; D not resolved. TRBV23-1 is placed among ORFs of uncertain function. This CDR3 is built from 15 residues. Trimming took 8 bases from V and 0 from J, leaving 16 bases between them. CDR3 coding DNA: TGCGCCAGCCCCGCCCTTAAGCGCGCTAACTATGGCTACACCTTC. This encodes CASPALKRANYGYTF.

This chain uses TRBV25-1 with TRBJ1-1; the D is unclear. CDR1 is MGHDK, CDR2 SYGVNS, per germline. The V end was cut by 3 bases, the J end by 12 bases, with 17 bases between. The length of the CDR3 is 13 residues. DNA of the CDR3: TGTGCCAGCAGTGACTTCGGCCTCACAACATCTTTCTTT. Encoded protein: CASSDFGLTTSFF.

This clone was seen more than once but under ten times. The V gene is TRBV7-6, the J gene TRBJ2-7, with D possibly called TRBD1 or TRBD2 (7 bases each). The CDR3 consists of 13 residues. Germline values: CDR1 SGHVS, CDR2 FNYEAQ. Deletions cut 5 bases from V and 2 bases from J, with 10 bases between. For the CDR3, the DNA is TGTGCCAGCAGCCAGGGGGGGACCTACGAGCAGTACTTC. Translation gives CASSQGGTYEQYF.

The V and J genes are TRBV7-8 and TRBJ1-2, with D uncertain. Deletions cut 5 bases from V and 4 bases from J, with 14 bases between. The CDR3 runs to 14 residues. Germline-derived CDR1 and CDR2 are SGHVS and FQNEAQ. This CDR3 is CASSLRDQFYGYTF. In DNA form, the CDR3 reads TGTGCCAGCAGCCTTCGGGATCAGTTCTATGGCTACACCTTC. Full variable domain (outside the CDR3, taken from reference TRBV7-8 and TRBJ1-2): GAGVSQSPRYKVAKRGQDVALRCDPISGHVSLFWYQQALGQGPEFLTYFQNEAQLDKSGLPSDRFFAERPEGSVSTLKIQRTQQEDSAVYLCASSLRDQFYGYTFGSGTRLTVV.

This clone was detected a few times. The chain carries TRBV7-9 and TRBJ1-2, with TRBD1 as a possible D gene (6 bases). This CDR3 contains 13 residues. With 5 bases removed from V and 8 bases from J, the gap between germline ends came to 15 bases. From germline, CDR1 is SEHNR and CDR2 FQNEAQ (reference sequence). CDR3 sequence (DNA): TGTGCCAGCAGCCCCAGGGGCATGGTGGGCTACACCTTC. This sequence encodes CASSPRGMVGYTF.

The V call is TRBV10-3, the J call TRBJ2-4; D gene unclear. V lost 0 bases to trimming and J lost 6 bases, with 9 bases between them. The CDR3 is 14 residues long. Per the germline V gene, CDR1 is ENHRY and CDR2 is SYGVKD. CDR3: CAISESDDGNIQYF. Here the CDR3 DNA reads TGTGCCATCAGTGAGTCGGACGATGGAAACATTCAGTACTTC.

This rearrangement joins TRBV19 to TRBJ1-2; 8 bases match TRBD1. This CDR3 has 15 residues. CDR1 is LNHDA, CDR2 SQIVND, per germline (reference sequence). V lost 2 bases, J lost 6 bases, and 8 bases stayed unmatched. This CDR3 reads CASSILDRGFHGYTF. The CDR3 DNA is TGTGCCAGTAGTATACTCGACAGGGGATTTCATGGCTACACCTTC.

This chain joins TRBV7-9 and TRBJ1-2; D perhaps matches TRBD1 (6 bases). V shed 4 bases and J shed 1 base, with 16 bases lying between them. The CDR3 is made up of 16 amino acids. Germline lookup yields CDR1 SEHNR and CDR2 FQNEAQ (reference sequence). In DNA form, the CDR3 reads TGTGCCAGCAGCTCAACACGAGGACAGCGTAACTATGGCTACACCTTC. This gives the protein CASSSTRGQRNYGYTF.

Here the CDR3 DNA reads TGTGCCAGCAGCCCCCCGGGGGATTGGGTCACAGATACGCAGTATTTT. Residues: CASSPPGDWVTDTQYF. The V call is TRBV5-4, the J call TRBJ2-3; TRBD2 is a possible D gene (6 bases). This CDR3 is 16 amino acids long. CDR1 and CDR2 from the germline V gene are SGHNT and YYREEE (reference sequence). Trimming removed 4 bases from V and 2 bases from J, with 17 bases in between.

The rearrangement joins TRBV5-1 to TRBJ1-4; 8 nucleotides line up with TRBD1. This CDR3 contains 14 residues. Germline assignment: CDR1 SGHRS and CDR2 YFSETQ. The V gene end was trimmed by 5 bases and the J gene end by 5 bases; junction bases not matched to a gene: 5. The CDR3 DNA reads as TGCGCCAGCAGGGACAGGGTACAGAATGAAAAACTGTTTTTT. This encodes CASRDRVQNEKLFF.

J is TRBJ1-1 and V is TRBV6-4; D perhaps matches TRBD1 (6 bases). V gave up 6 bases and J gave up 5 bases, with 16 bases separating them. The CDR3 totals 14 residues. The germline V gene encodes CDR1 MRHNA and CDR2 SNTAGT. The DNA for the CDR3 is TGTGCCAGCAGCCCCGGGGGAGGGGGGACTGAAGCTTTCTTT. Translating it yields CASSPGGGGTEAFF.

This chain connects TRBV29-1 to TRBJ1-4, with D unresolved. Trimming stripped 1 base from V and 7 bases from J, with 7 bases between. The CDR3 consists of 12 residues. In germline, CDR1 is SQVTM, CDR2 ANQGSEA. CDR3 in amino acids: CSVEVGGEKLFF. CDR3 coding DNA: TGCAGCGTTGAAGTTGGAGGTGAAAAACTGTTTTTT.

The chain carries TRBV29-1 and TRBJ1-4, with 7 bases matching TRBD1. Germline lookup yields CDR1 SQVTM and CDR2 ANQGSEA. The CDR3 runs to 15 residues. V lost 8 bases to trimming and J lost 0 bases; unmatched junction nucleotides: 9. CDR3 loop: CSIRTGSATNEKLFF. The DNA of the CDR3 is TGCAGCATACGGACAGGATCTGCAACTAATGAAAAACTGTTTTTT.

J is TRBJ1-3 and V is TRBV2; 9 positions match TRBD1. Germline trimming cut 6 bases from V and 1 base from J; bases unmatched to any gene: 4. The CDR3 has 15 residues. Germline loops: CDR1 SNHLY, CDR2 FYNNEI. The CDR3 protein is CASSLQGASGNTIYF. The CDR3 DNA follows: TGTGCCAGCAGCTTACAGGGGGCTTCTGGAAACACCATATATTTT.

V is TRBV19 and J is TRBJ1-6, with D unresolved. The germline CDR1 and CDR2 sequences are LNHDA and SQIVND (reference sequence). This CDR3 has 14 residues. V was clipped by 2 bases and J by 7 bases, with 9 bases between them. The CDR3 sequence: CASSIQEPNSPLHF. CDR3 in DNA: TGTGCCAGTAGTATACAGGAACCCAATTCACCCCTCCACTTT.

The rearrangement links TRBV5-8 to TRBJ1-5; perhaps TRBD1 as D (5 bases). The germline V and J ends were trimmed by 0 bases and 7 bases, with 14 bases remaining between them. Germline lookup yields CDR1 SGHTS and CDR2 YDEGEE. The CDR3 extends over 15 amino acids. The CDR3 spells CASSLEFGGGQPQHF. CDR3 DNA: TGTGCCAGCAGCTTGGAATTTGGGGGTGGGCAGCCCCAGCATTTT.

The chain links TRBV6-5 to TRBJ2-5; TRBD1 might be the D (5 bases). Germline lookup yields CDR1 MNHEY and CDR2 SVGAGI. V lost 6 bases to trimming and J lost 1 base, with 12 bases between them. This CDR3 has 14 residues. The DNA for the CDR3 is TGTGCCAGCAGCTCCTTTAGGGGCCAAGAGACCCAGTACTTC. Amino acids: CASSSFRGQETQYF.

The rearrangement joins TRBV2 to TRBJ2-1; no firm D call. The CDR3 runs to 13 residues. The germline V gene has CDR1 SNHLY and CDR2 FYNNEI. V was clipped by 7 bases and J by 0 bases, with 7 bases between them. CDR3 in DNA: TGTGCCAGCACCGCGCGCTCCTACAATGAGCAGTTCTTC. It specifies CASTARSYNEQFF.

The CDR3 DNA sequence: TGTGCCATCAGTTTAGCGGGGTTCGATAATGAGCAGTTCTTC. This sequence encodes CAISLAGFDNEQFF. The rearrangement joins TRBV10-3 to TRBJ2-1, with TRBD2 matching 8 bases. This CDR3 contains 14 residues. V dropped 5 bases and J dropped 7; count of bases not matched to a gene: 7. The V gene's germline CDR1 is ENHRY and CDR2 SYGVKD.

V and J are TRBV25-1 and TRBJ2-7, with D hard to call. Germline V CDR1 and CDR2: MGHDK, SYGVNS. The CDR3 spans 12 residues. V lost 2 bases, J lost 3 bases, and 5 bases lay in between. The chain's CDR3 is CASSEMGYEQYF. The CDR3 nucleotides are TGTGCCAGCAGTGAAATGGGCTACGAGCAGTACTTC.

The chain is built from TRBV5-1 and TRBJ2-2; 9 nucleotides align to TRBD2. The V gene end was trimmed by 4 bases and the J gene end by 5 bases; junction bases not matched to a gene: 9. Germline values: CDR1 SGHRS, CDR2 YFSETQ. This CDR3 region has 16 residues. The CDR3 nucleotides are TGCGCCAGCAGCCCACACTTAGCGGGAGCGACCGGGGAGCTGTTTTTT. Its protein product is CASSPHLAGATGELFF.

The chain links TRBV10-1 to TRBJ2-5; 8 nucleotides align to TRBD1. With V trimmed by 6 bases and J by 1 base, 10 bases remained unmatched. The CDR3 has 16 residues. The germline CDR1 and CDR2 sequences are WNHNN and SYGVQD (reference sequence). CDR3 bases: TGCGCCAGCAGCGCCTGGCAGGGGGCCTTCCAAGAGACCCAGTACTTC. It translates to CASSAWQGAFQETQYF.

The chain uses TRBV2 and TRBJ2-7; D perhaps matches TRBD1 (6 bases). The CDR3 is made up of 14 amino acids. In germline, CDR1 is SNHLY, CDR2 FYNNEI. Trimming took 1 base from V and 2 from J, leaving 9 bases between them. CDR3 region: CASSEGQVPYEQYF. DNA for the CDR3: TGTGCCAGCAGTGAAGGACAGGTTCCCTACGAGCAGTACTTC.

The rearrangement uses TRBV10-3 and TRBJ2-7; no firm D call. The CDR3 has 14 residues. V was pared by 2 bases and J by 1 base, with 9 bases between. Germline lookup yields CDR1 ENHRY and CDR2 SYGVKD. The CDR3, as DNA: TGTGCCATCAGTGAGCCCCTGCGGTCCTACGAGCAGTACTTC. Translated: CAISEPLRSYEQYF.

This chain connects TRBV24-1 to TRBJ1-1, with D unresolved. Germline CDR1 and CDR2: KGHDR and SFDVKD. This CDR3 comprises 13 residues. Trimming cost V 0 bases and J 1 base, with 2 bases left between them. The CDR3 DNA follows: TGTGCCACCAGTGATTTGTGGAACACTGAAGCTTTCTTT. It encodes CATSDLWNTEAFF.